This TCR beta chain was identified in a study of T cell repertoires in cytomegalovirus infection. Turning to the study itself: A matching HLA type, together with CMV infection, was signaled by public TCR beta signatures. Whole-study results and caveats: The ex vivo response showed dominance by HLA-C-restricted CMV-specific TCR beta clonotypes. Pooled public TCR beta family frequency picked out CMV carriers with the relevant HLA.

Deletions cut 7 bases from V and 3 bases from J, with 15 bases between. CDR1 and CDR2 (germline): MNHEY, SVGAGI. The CDR3 is 14 amino acids. To note about this clonotype: Its antigen is unknown.

TCRdb called the reads again in MiXCR, with one record for every CDR3 protein. The data show 500,000 or so distinct CDR3 sequences, with 16% seen just once and about 24% held by the top ten. Sequenced material: CD8+ T cells from PBMCs. The TCR originated in a human donor in good health (CMV status not recorded). Some clones in this sample may be carry-over from other donors' samples. The V call is TRBV6-5, the J call TRBJ1-1; tentative D call: TRBD1 (6 bases). The chain's CDR3 is CASTYREGDTEAFF. The CDR3, as DNA: TGTGCCAGCACATACAGGGAGGGTGACACTGAAGCTTTCTTT.